The 10 T cell receptor beta chains presented below share a single source sample, sequenced in a study of siplizumab effects on memory and regulatory T cells. Sequencing used immunoSEQ multiplex PCR; TCRdb keeps in-frame clones, though not all of them. In the table there are about 100,000 clones, approximately 94% of which are singletons. Source material: non-Treg CD4+ T cells sorted from blood. Source of these receptors: a human donor in good health.

The chain recombines TRBV5-4 with TRBJ2-1, with 10 positions matching TRBD2. CDR3 length: 15 amino acids. Germline V gives CDR1 SGHNT, CDR2 YYREEE (reference sequence). Trimming took 2 bases from V and 14 from J; bases not matched to a gene: 13. CDR3 coding DNA: TGTGCCAGCAGCTTACTAGCGGGATCCGACGAACTAGAGTTCTTC. This sequence encodes CASSLLAGSDELEFF.

CDR3 sequence (DNA): TGTGCCAGCAGTGAACAACCCGGGACAGGGTGGACAGATACGCAGTATTTT. The encoded protein is CASSEQPGTGWTDTQYF. The chain links TRBV6-1 to TRBJ2-3; 9 positions match TRBD1. The CDR3 length is 17 residues. The V and J ends lost 2 bases and 3 bases, in that order; junction bases with no gene match: 9. CDR1 and CDR2 (germline): MNHNS, SASEGT.

This clone was recorded once. The chain links TRBV18 to TRBJ1-1; D gene ambiguous. V was clipped by 1 base and J by 0 bases, with 9 bases between them. The germline V gene encodes CDR1 KGHSH and CDR2 LQKENI. The CDR3 extends over 15 amino acids. The CDR3 loop reads CASSPLRDVNTEAFF. The CDR3 region has the DNA TGTGCCAGCTCACCACTAAGGGATGTGAACACTGAAGCTTTCTTT.

This chain connects TRBV19 to TRBJ2-1; 7 bases align to TRBD2. V was pared by 2 bases and J by 5 bases, with 6 bases of the junction left unmatched. This CDR3 region has 15 residues. CDR1 and CDR2 from the germline V gene are LNHDA and SQIVND (reference sequence). The CDR3 spells CASSITRTRHNEQFF. Here the CDR3 DNA reads TGTGCCAGTAGTATAACGAGGACTAGGCACAATGAGCAGTTCTTC.

The chain combines TRBV6-1 with TRBJ2-7; maybe TRBD1 (6 bases). CDR1 is MNHNS, CDR2 SASEGT, per germline. This CDR3 has 14 residues. Trimming took off 5 bases at V and 8 bases at J, with 19 bases between the two ends. The CDR3 sequence: CASSRDILGLQQYF. The CDR3 bases are TGTGCCAGCAGTCGGGACATACTCGGGCTCCAGCAGTACTTC.

This clone has more than one count but fewer than ten. This chain links TRBV5-1 with TRBJ1-1, with a possible D match to TRBD1 (5 bases). CDR1 and CDR2 from the germline V gene are SGHRS and YFSETQ. V gave up 4 bases and J gave up 4 bases, with 14 bases separating them. This CDR3 is 14 amino acids long. The CDR3 loop is CASSPSGGATEAFF. In DNA, the CDR3 is TGCGCCAGCAGCCCCTCAGGAGGGGCCACTGAAGCTTTCTTT.

The chain has TRBV6-6 and TRBJ2-7, with TRBD1 identical over 9 bases. The trim removed 7 bases at V and 7 bases at J, leaving 14 bases unmatched. Germline CDR1 reads MNHNY; CDR2 reads SVGAGI (reference sequence). The CDR3 spans 15 residues. The CDR3 sequence: CASINTGTGSNEQYF. The CDR3 DNA follows: TGTGCCAGCATCAACACCGGGACAGGGAGTAATGAGCAGTACTTC.

The genes are TRBV7-8 and TRBJ2-2, with 7 bases matching TRBD2. The J segment lost 4 bases and the V segment lost 4 bases, leaving 6 bases of the junction unmatched. This CDR3 region has 15 residues. Germline CDR1 and CDR2: SGHVS and FQNEAQ. CDR3 bases: TGTGCCAGCAGCTGGGCTAGCGGAACCACCGGGGAGCTGTTTTTT. Its protein is CASSWASGTTGELFF. The whole variable domain, filled in from reference TRBV7-8 and TRBJ2-2, reads GAGVSQSPRYKVAKRGQDVALRCDPISGHVSLFWYQQALGQGPEFLTYFQNEAQLDKSGLPSDRFFAERPEGSVSTLKIQRTQQEDSAVYLCASSWASGTTGELFFGEGSRLTVL.

This chain links TRBV6-1 with TRBJ1-2; 8 bases are a match to TRBD1. With V trimmed by 3 bases and J by 5 bases, 14 bases remained unmatched. This CDR3 is built from 17 residues. The germline gives CDR1 MNHNS, CDR2 SASEGT. The CDR3 reads CASSETQGGIPLYGYTF. CDR3 DNA: TGTGCCAGCAGTGAGACACAGGGGGGAATACCACTTTATGGCTACACCTTC.

This rearrangement joins TRBV7-9 to TRBJ2-5, with a possible D match to TRBD2 (5 bases). Germline V CDR1 and CDR2: SEHNR, FQNEAQ (reference sequence). CDR3 length equals 16 residues. V was pared by 5 bases and J by 2 bases, with 18 bases between. The CDR3: CASSPRAVGIQETQYF. CDR3 sequence (DNA): TGTGCCAGCAGCCCGAGAGCGGTAGGGATTCAAGAGACCCAGTACTTC.